This TCR beta chain is from a study of blood T cells in healthy people across ages. General observations from the study: Estimates based on one million T cells were treated as lower bounds.

Combining a sample-barcoded 5' primer with a J-beta primer mix, a second PCR ran for roughly 7 to 12 cycles. TCRdb reprocessed the 5' RACE reads via MiXCR and lists one record per CDR3 protein. This table holds around 1.5 million distinct CDR3 sequences, about 32% found once. Of note for this clonotype: Its specificity is unknown.

The people who gave samples were healthy Caucasians from Russia, aged roughly 6 to 90. Around 9 milliliters of peripheral blood were drawn from each donor into EDTA-treated tubes. A minimum of 7 million PBMCs was isolated per sample. The sequenced material came from blood. This clonotype originated in a woman aged 30 to 39 in good health.

The CDR3 sequence: CASSFPSGHEQYF. The CDR3 coding sequence is TGTGCCAGCAGCTTCCCTAGCGGCCACGAGCAGTACTTC. This chain links TRBV7-9 with TRBJ2-7; 7 bases line up with TRBD2. There are 13 residues in the CDR3. CDR1 SEHNR and CDR2 FQNEAQ come from the germline V gene (reference sequence). Losses at the gene ends were 3 bases for V and 5 bases for J; bases not matched to a gene: 4.